This record concerns one TCR beta chain sequence. Using the 5' RACE reads, TCRdb records one entry per CDR3 protein without DNA. The listing records 250,000 to 300,000 distinct CDR3 sequences. This record belongs to a study of T cells expressing NK-cell markers. This TCR derives from a woman aged 18-70 years in good health. Sequenced: blood T cells: a sorted CD56 or NKG2C T cell subset, CD4+ or CD8+ T cells, or bulk PBMC T cells (not recorded which).

CDR3 residues: CASSNGQGVTGELFF. V and J are TRBV6-1 and TRBJ2-2; TCRdb indicates TRBD1, and absent DNA this call remains unverified. This CDR3 region has 15 residues. Germline V lookup: CDR1 MNHNS, CDR2 SASEGT.